This T cell receptor beta chain appears in the sequencing data of a study of blood T cell repertoires in COVID-19. The length of the CDR3 is 18 residues. From germline, CDR1 is SGDLS and CDR2 YYNGEE. The V and J ends lost 0 bases and 1 base respectively, with 14 bases between them. TCRdb's table, derived via immunoSEQ multiplex PCR, lists solely in-frame clones and lacks some. The table lists approximately 140,000 clones, about 85% of them singletons. The chain is built from TRBV9 and TRBJ2-6, with D possibly being TRBD2 (6 bases). What was sequenced was peripheral blood. This clonotype was sampled from a woman in her forties with active or convalescent COVID-19. The CDR3 nucleotides read TGTGCCAGCAGCGTAGGTGGAGGGGCCGTGTCTGGGGCCAACGTCCTGACTTTC. This encodes CASSVGGGAVSGANVLTF. The whole variable domain, filled in from reference TRBV9 and TRBJ2-6, reads DSGVTQTPKHLITATGQRVTLRCSPRSGDLSVYWYQQSLDQGLQFLIQYYNGEERAKGNILERFSAQQFPDLHSELNLSSLELGDSALYFCASSVGGGAVSGANVLTFGAGSRLTVL.